This T cell receptor beta chain comes out of a study of T cells in tuberculosis. Overall study: CD1B tetramers identified T cells specific for mycobacterial lipid GMM.

Whole-study findings and limits: Some low-affinity tetramer-binding T cells may be absent from this sample.

Sequencing was performed with immunoSEQ multiplex PCR; in TCRdb, only in-frame clones are kept and a portion is missing. The sample lists 60,000 or so clones; around 86% were seen once. V was clipped by 2 bases and J by 8 bases; unmatched bases: 6. The germline CDR1 and CDR2 sequences are WNHNN and SYGVQD (reference sequence). The CDR3 is 14 residues long. Cells were sorted from thawed PBMC rested overnight and stained with GMM-loaded CD1B tetramer, viability dye and anti-CD3. CD1B tetramers were loaded with Rhodococcus equi-derived C32 glucose monomycolate. The sequence was obtained from an adult woman with latent tuberculosis. Material: CD1b-GMM tetramer-negative cells sorted from PBMCs. V and J are TRBV10-1 and TRBJ2-1; 7 bases match TRBD1. The CDR3: CASSEVRQGDEQFF. CDR3 sequence (DNA): TGCGCCAGCAGTGAGGTTCGACAGGGCGATGAGCAGTTCTTC.